A selection of T cell receptor beta chains follows, all from one sample in a study of Tregs in tolerant kidney transplant recipients. The assay was immunoSEQ multiplex PCR, and TCRdb's table has in-frame clones only and misses some. The sample consists of 15,000 to 20,000 clones, roughly 58% of them appearing once. No antigen is known for these receptors. What was sequenced was Tregs from blood cultured with allogeneic cells. The receptors stem from a human donor in good health. The CDR3 runs from the conserved cysteine through the conserved F or W. The order of the fields is V gene, J gene, CDR3 length, D gene, clone size, CDR3 protein, CDR3 DNA. A D gene is named only where the DNA matches it firmly. A row's size may be missing; if present it is once, few, many or a size class.

V: TRBV4-3
J: TRBJ2-7
length: 16
D: TRBD2
size: -
CDR3: CASSQDRAGEPKEQYF
DNA: TGCGCCAGCAGCCAAGACAGGGCGGGAGAGCCGAAAGAGCAGTACTTC

V: TRBV6-6
J: TRBJ1-5
length: 16
D: TRBD1
size: medium-sized
CDR3: CASSLRTGYSNQPQHF
DNA: TGTGCCAGCAGCCTTCGGACAGGATATAGCAATCAGCCCCAGCATTTT

V: TRBV5-1
J: TRBJ1-2
length: 14
D: -
size: medium-sized
CDR3: CASSLEWGNYGYTF
DNA: TGCGCCAGCAGCTTGGAGTGGGGTAACTATGGCTACACCTTC

V: TRBV7-3
J: TRBJ2-7
length: 20
D: -
size: -
CDR3: CASSPLTRGHQWGYSYEQYF
DNA: TGTGCCAGCAGCCCTCTCACGCGGGGTCACCAGTGGGGTTACTCCTACGAGCAGTACTTC

V: TRBV30
J: TRBJ2-3
length: 17
D: TRBD2
size: -
CDR3: CAWSTTGTTLATDTQYF
DNA: TGTGCCTGGAGTACGACCGGGACTACCCTAGCAACAGATACGCAGTATTTT

V: TRBV19
J: TRBJ1-3
length: 16
D: -
size: -
CDR3: CASSPGSFSSGNTIYF
DNA: TGTGCCAGTAGTCCCGGATCGTTTTCCTCTGGAAACACCATATATTTT

V: TRBV14
J: TRBJ1-2
length: 15
D: TRBD1
size: -
CDR3: CASSPWTGSDYGYTF
DNA: TGTGCCAGCAGCCCCTGGACAGGCTCGGACTATGGCTACACCTTC

V: TRBV11-1
J: TRBJ2-2
length: 14
D: TRBD1
size: -
CDR3: CASRLTGDTGELFF
DNA: TGTGCCAGCAGGCTTACAGGGGACACCGGGGAGCTGTTTTTT

V: TRBV4-2
J: TRBJ2-5
length: 14
D: -
size: -
CDR3: CASSQEARAETQYF
DNA: TGTGCCAGCAGCCAAGAGGCGCGGGCGGAGACCCAGTACTTC

V: TRBV7-9
J: TRBJ1-1
length: 16
D: -
size: -
CDR3: CASSLAQRGMGTEAFF
DNA: TGTGCCAGCAGCTTGGCCCAGAGGGGCATGGGCACTGAAGCTTTCTTT

V: TRBV19
J: TRBJ1-6
length: 14
D: -
size: -
CDR3: CASSDGFPNSPLHF
DNA: TGTGCCAGTAGTGATGGATTCCCAAATTCACCCCTCCACTTT

V: TRBV7-2
J: TRBJ2-5
length: 15
D: -
size: few
CDR3: CASSLLPTRGKTQYF
DNA: TGTGCCAGCAGCCTTCTTCCCACGAGGGGGAAGACCCAGTACTTC

V: TRBV7-9
J: TRBJ1-1
length: 13
D: -
size: -
CDR3: CASSLITVQGAFF
DNA: TGTGCCAGCAGCTTAATAACGGTCCAGGGGGCTTTCTTT

V: TRBV5-1
J: TRBJ2-7
length: 16
D: -
size: -
CDR3: CASSLRGGMGSYEQYF
DNA: TGCGCCAGCAGCTTGAGAGGGGGAATGGGTTCCTACGAGCAGTACTTC

V: TRBV7-8
J: TRBJ1-2
length: 12
D: -
size: -
CDR3: CASSQQNYGYTF
DNA: TGTGCCAGCAGCCAACAGAACTATGGCTACACCTTC

V: TRBV5-6
J: TRBJ1-2
length: 13
D: -
size: large
CDR3: CASSLVGSDGYTF
DNA: TGTGCCAGCAGCTTGGTCGGCTCCGATGGCTACACCTTC

V: TRBV18
J: TRBJ1-4
length: 19
D: -
size: few
CDR3: CASSRTRTARSGFNEKLFF
DNA: TGTGCCAGCTCACGGACCCGGACAGCCAGATCGGGGTTTAATGAAAAACTGTTTTTT

V: TRBV19
J: TRBJ2-5
length: 14
D: -
size: -
CDR3: CASSIWGGAETQYF
DNA: TGTGCCAGTAGTATCTGGGGGGGCGCGGAGACCCAGTACTTC

V: TRBV11-3
J: TRBJ2-1
length: 18
D: TRBD2
size: few
CDR3: CASSKRSQRGSSYNEQFF
DNA: TGTGCCAGCAGCAAAAGGTCACAGCGGGGAAGCTCCTACAATGAGCAGTTCTTC

V: TRBV5-1
J: TRBJ2-7
length: 13
D: -
size: -
CDR3: CASSLEYAGEQYF
DNA: TGCGCCAGCAGCTTGGAATACGCGGGGGAGCAGTACTTC

V: TRBV21-1
J: TRBJ1-2
length: 15
D: -
size: -
CDR3: CASSSWDFSNYGYTF
DNA: TGTGCCAGCAGTTCGTGGGACTTTTCTAACTATGGCTACACCTTC

V: TRBV11-3
J: TRBJ2-3
length: 13
D: -
size: few
CDR3: CASSSGGTDTQYF
DNA: TGTGCCAGCAGCTCCGGGGGAACAGATACGCAGTATTTT

V: TRBV6-5
J: TRBJ2-7
length: 11
D: -
size: -
CDR3: CASSRGVEQYF
DNA: TGTGCCAGCAGTCGTGGGGTCGAGCAGTACTTC

V: TRBV18
J: TRBJ1-2
length: 13
D: -
size: -
CDR3: CASSKDGNYGYTF
DNA: TGTGCCAGCTCAAAGGACGGAAACTATGGCTACACCTTC

V: TRBV11-1
J: TRBJ2-5
length: 13
D: TRBD1
size: -
CDR3: CASSLDREETQYF
DNA: TGTGCCAGCAGCTTGGACAGGGAAGAGACCCAGTACTTC

V: TRBV6-5
J: TRBJ2-7
length: 14
D: -
size: few
CDR3: CASIGWDSSYEQYF
DNA: TGTGCCAGCATCGGGTGGGATAGCTCCTACGAGCAGTACTTC

V: TRBV10-3
J: TRBJ1-5
length: 17
D: -
size: medium-sized
CDR3: CAISGGVMGRLRQPQHF
DNA: TGTGCCATCAGCGGGGGGGTTATGGGACGGTTGCGTCAGCCCCAGCATTTT

V: TRBV6-1
J: TRBJ1-2
length: 15
D: TRBD1
size: -
CDR3: CASSPRTGGNYGYTF
DNA: TGTGCCAGCAGCCCCAGGACAGGGGGGAACTATGGCTACACCTTC

V: TRBV6-5
J: TRBJ2-3
length: 15
D: TRBD2
size: medium-sized
CDR3: CASSRTSGSTDTQYF
DNA: TGTGCCAGCAGTCGGACTAGCGGGAGCACAGATACGCAGTATTTT

V: TRBV5-5
J: TRBJ2-7
length: 14
D: -
size: many
CDR3: CASSLGSGFYEQYF
DNA: TGTGCCAGCAGCTTGGGCTCAGGGTTCTACGAGCAGTACTTC

V: TRBV6-1
J: TRBJ1-5
length: 14
D: TRBD1
size: -
CDR3: CASSEQGAGQPQHF
DNA: TGTGCCAGCAGTGAGCAGGGGGCAGGGCAGCCCCAGCATTTT

V: TRBV11-2
J: TRBJ1-2
length: 13
D: -
size: once
CDR3: CASSPRTDYGYTF
DNA: TGTGCCAGCAGCCCCCGGACAGATTATGGCTACACCTTC

V: TRBV18
J: TRBJ2-5
length: 14
D: -
size: few
CDR3: CASSPSPTGFVQYF
DNA: TGTGCCAGCTCACCAAGCCCCACAGGGTTCGTCCAGTACTTC

V: TRBV5-6
J: TRBJ1-1
length: 13
D: TRBD1
size: medium-sized
CDR3: CASSLTGGYEAFF
DNA: TGTGCCAGCAGCCTGACAGGGGGGTATGAAGCTTTCTTT

V: TRBV6-5
J: TRBJ2-7
length: 15
D: TRBD1
size: -
CDR3: CASSYGRGLAYEQYF
DNA: TGTGCCAGCAGTTACGGCAGGGGGCTCGCCTACGAGCAGTACTTC

V: TRBV19
J: TRBJ1-5
length: 12
D: -
size: few
CDR3: CASSIDSRPQHF
DNA: TGTGCCAGTAGTATAGATTCTCGGCCCCAGCATTTT

V: TRBV18
J: TRBJ1-2
length: 13
D: -
size: -
CDR3: CASSPGANYGYTF
DNA: TGTGCCAGCTCACCGGGGGCTAACTATGGCTACACCTTC

V: TRBV9
J: TRBJ2-3
length: 19
D: -
size: -
CDR3: CASSASPGLQGGHTDTQYF
DNA: TGTGCCAGCAGCGCATCACCGGGACTCCAGGGGGGGCACACAGATACGCAGTATTTT

V: TRBV11-2
J: TRBJ2-1
length: 16
D: TRBD2
size: -
CDR3: CASSLDRGGSYNEQFF
DNA: TGTGCCAGCAGCTTAGATCGGGGAGGGAGTTACAATGAGCAGTTCTTC

V: TRBV4-1
J: TRBJ2-4
length: 19
D: TRBD2
size: -
CDR3: CASSPYTRGRGAPMDIQYF
DNA: TGCGCCAGCAGCCCTTATACCCGGGGGAGGGGTGCGCCAATGGACATTCAGTACTTC